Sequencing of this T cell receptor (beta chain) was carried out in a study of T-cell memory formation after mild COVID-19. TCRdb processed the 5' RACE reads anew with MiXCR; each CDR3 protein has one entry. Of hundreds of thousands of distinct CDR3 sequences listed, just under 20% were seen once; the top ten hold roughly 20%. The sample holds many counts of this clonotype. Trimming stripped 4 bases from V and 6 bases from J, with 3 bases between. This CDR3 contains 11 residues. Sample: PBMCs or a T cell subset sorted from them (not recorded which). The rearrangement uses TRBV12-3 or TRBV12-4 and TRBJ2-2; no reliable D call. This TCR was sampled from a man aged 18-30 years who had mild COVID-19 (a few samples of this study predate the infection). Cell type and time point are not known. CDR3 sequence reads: CASSSPGELFF. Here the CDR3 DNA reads TGTGCCAGCAGTTCCCCCGGGGAGCTGTTTTTT.